This paragraph reports one TCR beta chain. The antigen remains undetermined. V was shortened by 2 bases and J by 4 bases, with 11 bases between the two germline ends. The CDR3 is made up of 13 amino acids. In germline, CDR1 is GTSNPN, CDR2 SVGIG (reference sequence). TCRdb itself ran the reads through MiXCR, one entry per CDR3 protein. There are some 200,000 distinct CDR3 sequences in the sample; about 20% occur only once, and about 2.9% lies in the top ten. This specimen belongs to a study of T cell repertoires in cytomegalovirus infection. Overall study results and limits: Dominant in the ex vivo response were TCR beta clonotypes restricted by HLA-C and specific for CMV.

The TCR originated in a human donor in good health (CMV status not recorded). Some clones in this sample may be carry-over from other donors' samples. The sequenced material came from PBMCs. The chain combines TRBV30 with TRBJ1-2, with no clear D. The CDR3 reads CAWSTGLSYGYTF. The CDR3 DNA reads as TGTGCCTGGAGTACGGGCTTAAGCTATGGCTACACCTTC.